One sample yielded the 27 T cell receptor beta chains listed below, sequenced in a study of T cells in Graves' hyperthyroidism and ophthalmopathy (dated by TCRdb to between 2017 and 2020). Libraries were built with multiplex PCR. The instrument was an Illumina HiSeq 2000. TCR beta CDR3 regions were amplified from RNA transcripts. The TCR CDR3 was subjected to a first round of RT-PCR using the HTBI primer set and the Qiagen OneStep RT-PCR kit. Clones were called with MiXCR by TCRdb after fastp trimmed the public reads at Q25, and only in-frame beta chains were retained. Identical CDR3 proteins give one entry, which carries the most common genes and DNA. This sample holds under 350,000 distinct CDR3 sequences; under 25% were observed only once. Over 45% of the sample goes to the ten largest clones. Sequences were obtained from blood. The receptors originated from a woman between 45 and 60 years old with Graves' hyperthyroidism.

The chain carries TRBV4-1 and TRBJ1-4; 7 bases agree with TRBD1. The CDR3 length is 15 residues. Germline V lookup: CDR1 MGHRA, CDR2 YSYEKL. V was pared by 5 bases and J by 3 bases, with 6 bases of the junction left unmatched. The CDR3 DNA sequence: TGCGCCAGCAGCAAAGGACAGGCTTCTAATGAAAAACTGTTTTTT. The encoded protein is CASSKGQASNEKLFF.

This clonotype was found a few times. The chain recombines TRBV6-6 with TRBJ1-1, with 9 bases identical to TRBD1. Germline V gene data show CDR1 as MNHNY and CDR2 as SVGAGI (reference sequence). With V trimmed by 0 bases and J by 11 bases, 7 bases remained unmatched. The CDR3 contains 14 residues. CDR3 sequence: CASSYSSGTGRAFF. CDR3 coding DNA: TGTGCCAGCAGTTACTCCTCCGGGACAGGGAGGGCTTTCTTT.

This clonotype was recorded many times. The chain links TRBV20-1 to TRBJ1-2; no clear D gene. This CDR3 has 12 residues. Trimming removed 3 bases from V and 5 bases from J, with 10 bases in between. Germline V gene sequence: CDR1 DFQATT, CDR2 SNEGSKA (reference sequence). Here the CDR3 DNA reads TGCAGTGCTAGCGCCCTGAAGTATGGCTACACCTTC. Its protein is CSASALKYGYTF.

This clonotype was found many times. J is TRBJ2-3 and V is TRBV6-1; TRBD2 aligns across 7 bases. The germline CDR1 and CDR2 sequences are MNHNS and SASEGT. J gave up 2 bases and V 4 bases, and 9 bases lay outside the gene matches. The CDR3 is made up of 16 amino acids. The CDR3 sequence: CASSVFERGPTDTQYF. The CDR3, as DNA: TGTGCCAGCAGTGTTTTCGAGCGGGGCCCCACAGATACGCAGTATTTT.

This clonotype was detected ten times or more. J is TRBJ2-1 and V is TRBV14, with D possibly called TRBD1 or TRBD2 (7 bases each). Trimming cost V 4 bases and J 7 bases, with 20 bases left between them. The V gene's germline CDR1 is SGHDN and CDR2 FVKESK. This CDR3 region has 16 residues. The CDR3 sequence is CASSPDPAGGGNEQFF. The CDR3 region has the DNA TGTGCCAGCAGCCCCGACCCGGCAGGGGGGGGAAATGAGCAGTTCTTC.

This clonotype was seen ten or more times. The chain is built from TRBV5-1 and TRBJ1-1, with a tentative D call TRBD1 (5 bases). The V gene lost 4 bases and the J gene lost 2 bases, with 15 bases spanning the gap. The CDR3 runs to 15 residues. Germline V CDR1 and CDR2: SGHRS, YFSETQ. CDR3 in DNA: TGCGCCAGCAGCGCCGGTGGGGCATATAACACTGAAGCTTTCTTT. This codes for CASSAGGAYNTEAFF.

Written as DNA, the CDR3 is TGTGCCTGGAGATCCTGGGGTAGTGGTTCTTCCTACGAGCAGTACTTC. This sequence encodes CAWRSWGSGSSYEQYF. The V call is TRBV30, the J call TRBJ2-7; D not certain. CDR3 length: 16 amino acids. CDR1 GTSNPN and CDR2 SVGIG come from the germline V gene (reference sequence). V gave up 3 bases and J gave up 1 base, with 19 bases separating them.

A remark on this clonotype: No conserved phenylalanine or tryptophan is present at the end of the CDR3, so a read error is the likely explanation. The J gene is TRBJ1-1, the V gene TRBV6-1; tentative D call: TRBD1 (6 bases). Germline values: CDR1 MNHNS, CDR2 SASEGT. The CDR3 totals 14 residues. V lost 10 bases, J lost 1 base, and 16 bases lay in between. CDR3 region: CATIRGRGNTEAFL. For the CDR3, the DNA is TGTGCCACTATACGGGGGCGGGGGAACACTGAAGCTTTCCTT.

This clonotype was detected ten times or more. One junction end disagrees with the germline gene, perhaps due to a read error. The gene calls are TRBV6-1 and TRBJ2-5; perhaps TRBD2 as D (7 bases). From germline, CDR1 is MNHNS and CDR2 SASEGT. CDR3 length: 18 amino acids. CDR3 sequence: CARSEARGRGKGRETQYF. CDR3 bases: TGTGCCAGAAGTGAAGCGAGGGGGAGGGGAAAGGGTAGGGAGACCCAGTACTTC.

The chain uses TRBV28 and TRBJ1-2, with a tentative D call TRBD1 (5 bases). Trimming left V 6 bases short and J 4 bases short, with 12 bases between. Germline CDR1 reads MDHEN; CDR2 reads SYDVKM. The CDR3 runs to 13 residues. The CDR3 DNA sequence: TGTGCCAGCAGCTGGGGGGGTAGCTATGGCTACACCTTC. As protein: CASSWGGSYGYTF.

This clonotype was observed a handful of times. The chain recombines TRBV6-5 with TRBJ2-7, with D unclear. The V gene lost 0 bases and the J gene lost 0 bases, with 6 bases spanning the gap. Germline loops: CDR1 MNHEY, CDR2 SVGAGI. The CDR3 is 14 residues long. For the CDR3, the DNA is TGTGCCAGCAGTTACTCTCACAGCTCCTACGAGCAGTACTTC. It yields the protein CASSYSHSSYEQYF.

This clonotype was counted at least ten times. The rearrangement uses TRBV20-1 and TRBJ2-3; D unresolved. Deletions cut 6 bases from V and 2 bases from J, with 15 bases between. The germline gives CDR1 DFQATT, CDR2 SNEGSKA (reference sequence). The CDR3 has 14 amino acids. CDR3 sequence (DNA): TGCAGTGCCAGTAGAGATGACCCCACAGATACGCAGTATTTT. Translating gives CSASRDDPTDTQYF.

This clonotype was counted at least ten times. The chain recombines TRBV18 with TRBJ1-1, with 7 bases lining up with TRBD1. V dropped 3 bases and J dropped 1; count of bases not matched to a gene: 5. The CDR3 length is 15 residues. The germline CDR1 and CDR2 sequences are KGHSH and LQKENI. As DNA, the CDR3 is TGTGCCAGCTCACCGGACAGGTCGAAGAACACTGAAGCTTTCTTT. Translating gives CASSPDRSKNTEAFF.

This clonotype was recorded at least ten times. The chain has TRBV7-3 and TRBJ2-7, with 9 bases lining up with TRBD2. Germline CDR1 and CDR2: SGHTA and FQGTGA. This CDR3 is built from 17 residues. V gave up 5 bases and J gave up 5 bases; unmatched junction bases: 16. The CDR3 reads CASSPDYAGGVLDEQYF. The CDR3 DNA reads TGTGCCAGCAGCCCAGACTATGCGGGAGGGGTCCTGGACGAGCAGTACTTC.

The V gene is TRBV11-3, the J gene TRBJ2-7; the D is unclear. Germline CDR1 SGHNT, CDR2 YENEEA. With 7 bases removed from V and 1 base from J, the gap between germline ends came to 11 bases. The CDR3 length is 13 residues. Here the CDR3 reads CASNWRGSYEQYF. Here the CDR3 DNA reads TGTGCCAGCAATTGGAGAGGTTCCTACGAGCAGTACTTC. The full variable domain, in which reference TRBV11-3 and TRBJ2-7 provide the parts outside the CDR3, is EAGVVQSPRYKIIEKKQPVAFWCNPISGHNTLYWYLQNLGQGPELLIRYENEEAVDDSQLPKDRFSAERLKGVDSTLKIQPAELGDSAVYLCASNWRGSYEQYFGPGTRLTVT.

The table lists this clonotype with a count of one. The V and J genes are TRBV2 and TRBJ2-7, with 10 bases identical to TRBD1. The germline CDR1 and CDR2 sequences are SNHLY and FYNNEI. The J segment lost 5 bases and the V segment lost 6 bases, leaving 7 bases of the junction unmatched. The CDR3 totals 14 residues. DNA for the CDR3: TGTGCCAGCAGCACCGGGACAGGGGTCAACGAGCAGTACTTC. Translated: CASSTGTGVNEQYF.

This clonotype was detected ten times or more. The CDR3 spells CASSRDPRGEQFF. As DNA, the CDR3 is TGTGCCAGCAGCCGGGATCCTAGGGGTGAGCAGTTCTTC. This rearrangement joins TRBV7-3 to TRBJ2-1, with D perhaps TRBD1 or TRBD2 (5 bases each). The CDR3 length is 13 residues. The germline gives CDR1 SGHTA, CDR2 FQGTGA. The V gene lost 5 bases and the J gene lost 9 bases, with 14 bases spanning the gap.

This clonotype was seen more than once but under ten times. For the CDR3, the DNA is TGCAGTGCTTCCTCAGACAGACTATACACTGAAGCTTTCTTT. It translates to CSASSDRLYTEAFF. The V gene is TRBV20-1, the J gene TRBJ1-1; maybe TRBD1 (5 bases). The V gene's germline CDR1 is DFQATT and CDR2 SNEGSKA (reference sequence). The germline V and J ends were trimmed by 5 bases and 3 bases, with 16 bases remaining between them. The CDR3 runs to 14 residues.

This clonotype was counted only a few times. This chain links TRBV14 with TRBJ2-4; TRBD1 matches 12 bases. Germline V CDR1 and CDR2: SGHDN, FVKESK. CDR3 length equals 15 residues. V dropped 5 bases and J dropped 7; count of bases not matched to a gene: 6. The chain's CDR3 is CASSSLGTGGNIQYF. CDR3 coding DNA: TGTGCCAGCAGCTCGCTCGGGACAGGGGGCAACATTCAGTACTTC.

The chain is built from TRBV5-1 and TRBJ2-2; D is undetermined. This CDR3 is built from 12 residues. The V end was cut by 6 bases, the J end by 5 bases, with 8 bases between. Germline CDR1 is SGHRS and CDR2 is YFSETQ. For the CDR3, the DNA is TGCGCCAGCACCCCTCCAACCGGGGAGCTGTTTTTT. It specifies CASTPPTGELFF. Combining the CDR3 with reference TRBV5-1 and TRBJ2-2 gives the whole variable domain KAGVTQTPRYLIKTRGQQVTLSCSPISGHRSVSWYQQTPGQGLQFLFEYFSETQRNKGNFPGRFSGRQFSNSRSEMNVSTLELGDSALYLCASTPPTGELFFGEGSRLTVL.

This clonotype was seen ten or more times. CDR3: CASSLGDRATGELFF. The DNA for the CDR3 is TGTGCCAGCAGCTTGGGGGACAGGGCCACCGGGGAGCTGTTTTTT. This rearrangement joins TRBV5-6 to TRBJ2-2, with 9 bases fitting TRBD1. J gave up 4 bases and V 0 bases, and 1 base lay outside the gene matches. The CDR3 length is 15 residues. Per germline, CDR1 SGHDT and CDR2 YYEEEE.

The chain combines TRBV12-3 or TRBV12-4 with TRBJ2-3, with D uncertain. CDR3 length: 14 amino acids. The V gene lost 3 bases and the J gene lost 2 bases, with 9 bases spanning the gap. In DNA, the CDR3 is TGTGCCAGCAGTTTTAATGGGCTCACAGATACGCAGTATTTT. Protein sequence: CASSFNGLTDTQYF.

This clonotype has at least ten counts. V and J are TRBV19 and TRBJ2-7; unclear D gene. Trimming removed 0 bases from V and 2 bases from J, with 11 bases in between. This CDR3 is 15 amino acids long. Germline CDR1 and CDR2: LNHDA and SQIVND (reference sequence). The CDR3 nucleotides read TGTGCCAGTAGTATAGATCACGGCAGGACCTACGAGCAGTACTTC. Translating gives CASSIDHGRTYEQYF.

At least ten counts were recorded for this clonotype. The chain employs TRBV7-9 and TRBJ2-1, with TRBD2 matching 11 bases. CDR1 and CDR2 (germline): SEHNR, FQNEAQ (reference sequence). V was clipped by 3 bases and J by 6 bases; unmatched bases: 19. The CDR3 runs to 20 residues. The CDR3 sequence: CASSFSRLTSGNLRSNEQFF. The CDR3 nucleotides read TGTGCCAGCAGCTTTTCAAGGCTGACTAGCGGGAATCTCAGATCCAATGAGCAGTTCTTC.

The chain joins TRBV6-2 or TRBV6-3 to TRBJ2-7; D may be TRBD1 (5 bases). CDR1 and CDR2 (germline): MNHEY, SVGEGT. Trimming shortened V by 0 bases and J by 6 bases, and 9 bases separated the two germline ends. The CDR3 runs 13 residues. For the CDR3, the DNA is TGTGCCAGCAGTTACTCATCAGGGCGCGAGCAGTACTTC. This sequence encodes CASSYSSGREQYF.

This clonotype occurred a few times. The chain uses TRBV15 and TRBJ2-7; 7 nucleotides line up with TRBD1. The ends lost 3 bases at V and 5 bases at J; junction bases unmatched: 7. The CDR3 totals 14 residues. The V gene's germline CDR1 is LNHNV and CDR2 YYDKDF (reference sequence). The CDR3 region has the DNA TGTGCCACCAGCAGCCGGGACAGTGGCCACGAGCAGTACTTC. The encoded protein is CATSSRDSGHEQYF.

This clonotype showed up many times. V usage is TRBV28 and J usage is TRBJ1-2; possibly TRBD1 for D (6 bases). V was shortened by 3 bases and J by 1 base, with 9 bases between the two germline ends. Germline V gene sequence: CDR1 MDHEN, CDR2 SYDVKM. There are 14 residues in the CDR3. In DNA, the CDR3 is TGTGCCAGCAGTTTTGGCAGGGGTAACTATGGCTACACCTTC. Its translation is CASSFGRGNYGYTF.